Here is one TCR beta chain with its context. This sample is drawn from a study of blood T cell repertoires in COVID-19. The data were produced by immunoSEQ multiplex PCR, yet TCRdb's version contains in-frame clones alone and is incomplete. The table has approximately 320,000 clones, roughly 87% seen once. This CDR3 has 16 residues. Between the trimmed V and J ends, which lost 3 bases and 1 base, there was a span of 12 bases. Germline V gives CDR1 LGHNA, CDR2 YNFKEQ. V gene TRBV4-2 combines with J gene TRBJ2-2; TRBD2 might be the D (6 bases). Sequencing was done on a sample of PBMCs or T cells enriched from blood (not recorded which). This clonotype was sampled from a woman under 30 who had recovered from COVID-19. The CDR3 reads CASSQRDLMNTGELFF. The CDR3, as DNA: TGTGCCAGCAGCCAGCGGGACTTGATGAACACCGGGGAGCTGTTTTTT.